A single sample is the source of the 16 T cell receptor beta chains below, sequenced in a study of blood T cells in healthy people across ages (dated by TCRdb to 2013 to 2016). Libraries were prepared through 5' RACE. Sequencing used an Illumina HiSeq 2500. The second PCR ran for about 7 to 11 cycles and used a J-beta primer mix along with a sample-barcoded 5' primer. Clones were called with MiXCR by TCRdb after fastp trimmed the public reads at Q25, and only in-frame beta chains were retained. Each CDR3 protein gets just one entry, which takes the most common genes and DNA from the rows behind it. The sample profile shows 980,000 or so distinct CDR3 sequences; approximately 49% of them were found once. Roughly an eighth of the sample is in the top ten clones. The source material was blood. The receptors shown here come from a man aged 25 to 45 in good health.

V gene TRBV29-1 combines with J gene TRBJ2-7, with 8 bases lining up with TRBD1. Germline V gives CDR1 SQVTM, CDR2 ANQGSEA. The CDR3 has 12 amino acids. After removal of 6 bases from V and 2 bases from J, the junction contained 3 bases not matched to a gene. CDR3 sequence reads: CSVGTGTYEQYF. CDR3 bases: TGCAGCGTCGGGACAGGCACCTACGAGCAGTACTTC.

The chain couples TRBV3-1 to TRBJ2-5; no clear D gene. The CDR3 is 14 amino acids. V lost 0 bases, J lost 5 bases, and 10 bases lay in between. Per the germline V gene, CDR1 is LGHDT and CDR2 is YNNKEL (reference sequence). The CDR3 region has the DNA TGTGCCAGCAGCCAAGATACGGAATTCGAGACCCAGTACTTC. This encodes CASSQDTEFETQYF.

CDR3 region: CSVPDWDRVAYEQYF. The DNA of the CDR3 is TGCAGCGTCCCCGATTGGGACAGGGTAGCCTACGAGCAGTACTTC. This sequence joins TRBV29-1 and TRBJ2-7; 9 bases fit TRBD1. CDR3 length equals 15 residues. CDR1 and CDR2 from the germline V gene are SQVTM and ANQGSEA. Trimming at V came to 6 bases and at J to 2 bases, leaving 11 bases not matched to a gene.

The chain has TRBV5-6 and TRBJ2-1; 10 bases fit TRBD2. This CDR3 is built from 15 residues. V lost 4 bases, J lost 8 bases, and 9 bases stayed unmatched. Looked up from germline, CDR1 is SGHDT and CDR2 is YYEEEE. CDR3 amino acids: CASSPGLADFDEQFF. CDR3 nucleotide sequence: TGTGCCAGCAGCCCAGGACTAGCGGACTTCGATGAGCAGTTCTTC.

The genes are TRBV20-1 and TRBJ2-5; D might be TRBD1 (6 bases). The CDR3 has 17 residues. Between the trimmed V and J ends, which lost 1 base and 11 bases, there was a span of 29 bases. CDR1 is DFQATT, CDR2 SNEGSKA, per germline (reference sequence). CDR3 loop: CSARAMLEGTTYNEQYF. The CDR3 region has the DNA TGCAGTGCTAGAGCTATGTTAGAAGGGACAACCTACAATGAGCAGTACTTC.

This chain connects TRBV6-1 to TRBJ2-3; 8 nucleotides line up with TRBD1. Losses at the gene ends were 4 bases for V and 9 bases for J; bases not matched to a gene: 3. Per germline, CDR1 MNHNS and CDR2 SASEGT. The CDR3 spans 12 residues. CDR3 amino acids: CASSAGGWTQYF. CDR3 coding DNA: TGTGCCAGCAGTGCAGGGGGCTGGACGCAGTATTTT.

The genes are TRBV27 and TRBJ1-2; D is undetermined. Germline V gene data show CDR1 as MNHEY and CDR2 as SMNVEV (reference sequence). The CDR3 sequence is 13 residues long. The germline V and J ends were trimmed by 3 bases and 10 bases, with 15 bases remaining between them. DNA of the CDR3: TGTGCCAGCAGTTTCAGGACGGCCTCATACTACACCTTC. Its protein is CASSFRTASYYTF.

This sequence joins TRBV5-1 and TRBJ1-5, with no clear D. This CDR3 comprises 13 residues. Between the trimmed V and J ends, which lost 4 bases and 9 bases, there was a span of 14 bases. Germline V gene data show CDR1 as SGHRS and CDR2 as YFSETQ. Here the CDR3 reads CASSLEPLRPQHF. Here the CDR3 DNA reads TGCGCCAGCAGCCTCGAGCCCCTCCGGCCCCAGCATTTT. Supplemented by reference TRBV5-1 and TRBJ1-5, the full variable domain reads KAGVTQTPRYLIKTRGQQVTLSCSPISGHRSVSWYQQTPGQGLQFLFEYFSETQRNKGNFPGRFSGRQFSNSRSEMNVSTLELGDSALYLCASSLEPLRPQHFGDGTRLSIL.

The chain carries TRBV7-9 and TRBJ2-7; D is possibly TRBD1 (6 bases). Germline CDR1 SEHNR, CDR2 FQNEAQ (reference sequence). The CDR3 loop spans 14 amino acids. The ends were cut back, 1 base at V and 3 bases at J, with 10 bases in the middle. The CDR3 coding sequence is TGTGCCAGCAGCTTAGGGACAGAGAACTACGAGCAGTACTTC. It specifies CASSLGTENYEQYF. Variable domain in full (rest from reference TRBV7-9 and TRBJ2-7): DTGVSQNPRHKITKRGQNVTFRCDPISEHNRLYWYRQTLGQGPEFLTYFQNEAQLEKSRLLSDRFSAERPKGSFSTLEIQRTEQGDSAMYLCASSLGTENYEQYFGPGTRLTVT.

This clonotype has a handful of counts. The chain has TRBV28 and TRBJ2-5; TRBD2 might be the D (6 bases). CDR3 size: 13 residues. In germline, CDR1 is MDHEN, CDR2 SYDVKM. V dropped 10 bases and J dropped 13 bases, with 25 bases sitting between them. The CDR3 spells CATEKAGTWSMYF. The CDR3 DNA reads TGTGCCACCGAAAAGGCGGGAACCTGGAGCATGTACTTC.

A few counts support this clonotype. The rearrangement uses TRBV7-6 and TRBJ2-3; D is unresolved. V lost 5 bases and J lost 5, with 14 bases in between. The CDR3 is 14 amino acids. The germline V gene has CDR1 SGHVS and CDR2 FNYEAQ. Here the CDR3 reads CASSLWTQGDTQYF. The DNA of the CDR3 is TGTGCCAGCAGCCTGTGGACCCAAGGAGATACGCAGTATTTT.

The V gene is TRBV27, the J gene TRBJ2-4; 7 bases fit TRBD1. J gave up 13 bases and V 0 bases, and 9 bases lay outside the gene matches. CDR3 size: 14 residues. Germline V gene data show CDR1 as MNHEY and CDR2 as SMNVEV (reference sequence). CDR3 protein: CASSLSGRGTEQYF. In DNA form, the CDR3 reads TGTGCCAGCAGTTTATCGGGCAGGGGGACGGAGCAGTACTTC.

A few counts support this clonotype. The genes are TRBV28 and TRBJ2-5, with 15 bases aligning to TRBD2. The CDR3 has 16 residues. V shed 6 bases and J 2 bases; nucleotides not matched to a gene: 4. Germline-derived CDR1 and CDR2 are MDHEN and SYDVKM. The CDR3 is CASRLGLAGGQETQYF. CDR3 nucleotide sequence: TGTGCCAGCAGATTAGGACTAGCGGGGGGGCAAGAGACCCAGTACTTC.

This rearrangement joins TRBV25-1 to TRBJ1-4; weak D call: TRBD1 (5 bases). Trimming removed 9 bases from V and 7 bases from J, with 18 bases in between. This CDR3 region has 14 residues. Germline V gives CDR1 MGHDK, CDR2 SYGVNS. The CDR3 nucleotides are TGTGCCAGACTTCTCCAGGGATTAGGTGAAAAACTGTTTTTT. It is translated as CARLLQGLGEKLFF.

This clonotype was found a few times. The J gene is TRBJ2-7, the V gene TRBV7-2; D is ambiguous. CDR1 is SGHTA, CDR2 FQGNSA, per germline. The CDR3 is 15 residues long. V lost 5 bases, J lost 4 bases, and 18 bases lay in between. The CDR3 coding sequence is TGTGCCAGCAGCCGGTCACGTACTGAAGCTTACGAGCAGTACTTC. Amino acid sequence: CASSRSRTEAYEQYF.

This clonotype was recorded a few times. V usage is TRBV20-1 and J usage is TRBJ2-5; perhaps TRBD2 as D (5 bases). CDR1 DFQATT and CDR2 SNEGSKA come from the germline V gene (reference sequence). The CDR3 is 12 amino acids. The V and J ends lost 5 bases and 3 bases respectively, with 10 bases between them. CDR3 region: CSAVRGEETQYF. Here the CDR3 DNA reads TGCAGTGCTGTACGGGGTGAAGAGACCCAGTACTTC.